Described below is a single T cell receptor (beta chain) sequence and its context. The data were taken from a study of cytomegalovirus exposure and HLA in healthy donors. Trimming removed 0 bases at V and 11 bases at J, with 11 bases between. The length of the CDR3 is 14 residues. Looked up from germline, CDR1 is MNHEY and CDR2 is SMNVEV (reference sequence). Profiled with immunoSEQ multiplex PCR; TCRdb holds only in-frame clones, not every one. The table shows hundreds of thousands of clones, with approximately 90% occurring only once. This chain uses TRBV27 with TRBJ1-6; the D is unclear. Sequenced input: PBMCs. The sequence came from a woman between 18 and 29 years old in good health and CMV-seronegative. The DNA of the CDR3 is TGTGCCAGCAGTTTATCGAGGGATACACCACCCCTCCACTTT. As protein: CASSLSRDTPPLHF.